This T cell receptor beta chain was sequenced for a study of T cell responses to AZD1222 COVID-19 vaccine. Germline-derived CDR1 and CDR2 are SNHLY and FYNNEI. Trimming shortened V by 2 bases and J by 8 bases, and 13 bases separated the two germline ends. The CDR3 is made up of 14 amino acids. This clone was detected only once. Clones were read by immunoSEQ multiplex PCR, and TCRdb kept only the in-frame ones, dropping some. The repertoire includes 120,000 or so clones, 85% to 90% of them detected once, and less than 8.5% sits in the top ten. The chain has TRBV2 and TRBJ1-3; a weak D match, TRBD1 (6 bases). Here the sequenced sample was peripheral blood, taken 28 days after the second AZD1222 dose. The receptor comes from an adult who received the AZD1222 COVID-19 vaccine. CDR3 residues: CASSEPGAEDTIYF. Written as DNA, the CDR3 is TGTGCCAGCAGTGAACCGGGGGCAGAGGACACCATATATTTT.